This note documents a single T cell receptor (beta chain) sequence. Assay: immunoSEQ multiplex PCR; the TCRdb copy retains only in-frame clones and omits some. The repertoire includes about 20,000 clones, around 97% of them detected once, and 0.62% sits in the top ten. From germline, CDR1 is LNHDA and CDR2 SQIVND (reference sequence). V gave up 5 bases and J gave up 0 bases, with 8 bases separating them. The CDR3 covers 13 residues. These data originate in a study of monozygotic twins with cystic fibrosis. The J gene is TRBJ2-7, the V gene TRBV19; D may be TRBD1 or TRBD2 (5 bases each). Sequencing was carried out using blood. This receptor was obtained from a girl aged 2 to 10 with cystic fibrosis. CDR3 in DNA: TGTGCCAGTAGTTGGGACGGCTCCTACGAGCAGTACTTC. This sequence encodes CASSWDGSYEQYF.